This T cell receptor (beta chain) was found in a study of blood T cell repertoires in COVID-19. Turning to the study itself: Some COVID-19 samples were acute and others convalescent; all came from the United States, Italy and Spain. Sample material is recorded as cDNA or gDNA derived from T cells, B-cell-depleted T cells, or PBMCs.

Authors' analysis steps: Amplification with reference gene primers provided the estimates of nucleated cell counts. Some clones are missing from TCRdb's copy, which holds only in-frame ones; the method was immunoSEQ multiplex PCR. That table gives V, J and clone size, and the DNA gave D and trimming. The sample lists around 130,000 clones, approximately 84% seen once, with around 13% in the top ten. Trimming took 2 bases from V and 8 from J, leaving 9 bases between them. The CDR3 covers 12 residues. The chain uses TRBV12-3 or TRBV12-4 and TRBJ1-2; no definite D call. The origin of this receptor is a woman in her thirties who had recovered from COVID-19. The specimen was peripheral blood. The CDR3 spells CASSLSRGGYTF. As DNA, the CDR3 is TGTGCCAGCAGTTTATCCCGCGGGGGCTACACCTTC.